The source of this TCR beta chain is a study of shared clonotypes between healthy human individuals. Across the whole study: Donors, aged 18 to 49, were a couple of women and a few men.

Study-wide findings and caveats: Clonotypes which were not shared had lower generation probabilities than clonotypes that all four donors shared.

The data were produced by immunoSEQ multiplex PCR, yet TCRdb's version contains in-frame clones alone and is incomplete. The sample lists hundreds of thousands of clones; approximately 96% were seen once. In regard to this clone: Its target is not known.

Trimming cost V 2 bases and J 2 bases, with 18 bases left between them. This CDR3 region has 17 residues. CDR1 and CDR2 from the germline V gene are SGHRS and YFSETQ. The naive CD8 subset, CD45RO-negative cells positively selected for CCR7, excluded terminally differentiated effector memory CD45RA+ cells. Donors comprised only Caucasian adults living in Nashville, Tennessee. The clonotype comes from a woman in her thirties in good health. Sequencing was done on a sample of naive CD8+ T cells sorted from blood. The chain joins TRBV5-1 to TRBJ2-3; TRBD1 is a possible D gene (6 bases). The DNA for the CDR3 is TGCGCCAGCAGCTTAGACTTCACAGGGTTTTCCACAGATACGCAGTATTTT. This translates into CASSLDFTGFSTDTQYF.